This passage covers 32 T cell receptor beta chains from one sample sequenced in a study of immune characterization of retroperitoneal liposarcoma. One entry per CDR3 protein, called by TCRdb with MiXCR from the PCR reads. There are roughly 2,300 distinct CDR3 sequences in the sample; roughly half occur only once, and 59% lies in the top ten. Sequenced: tumor tissue. These receptors were taken from a female donor with retroperitoneal liposarcoma.

The J gene is TRBJ2-1, the V gene TRBV6-6; D gene uncertain. Germline loops: CDR1 MNHNY, CDR2 SVGAGI (reference sequence). The CDR3 extends over 13 amino acids. Trimming removed 2 bases from V and 10 bases from J, with 12 bases in between. The DNA for the CDR3 is TGTGCCAGCAGTTACCGAGATCAATACGAGCAGTTCTTC. This translates into CASSYRDQYEQFF.

This clonotype was picked up one time. In DNA form, the CDR3 reads TGTGCCACCCTGGGGGCTAATGAGCAGTTCTTC. It yields the protein CATLGANEQFF. The rearrangement links TRBV12-5 to TRBJ2-1; a possible D gene is TRBD1 (6 bases). The germline V gene encodes CDR1 LGHNT and CDR2 FRNRAP. This CDR3 region has 11 residues.

V and J are TRBV10-2 and TRBJ2-7; the D gene is possibly TRBD1 (7 bases). Judging by the DNA end, TRBJ2-5 fits better; the J call may be wrong. The CDR3 is made up of 14 amino acids. The V gene's germline CDR1 is WSHSY and CDR2 SAAADI. CDR3 sequence reads: CASREGTAQETQYF. The CDR3 nucleotides read TGCGCCAGCAGGGAGGGGACAGCGCAAGAGACCCAGTACTTC.

The chain joins TRBV5-1 to TRBJ1-6, with 8 bases lining up with TRBD1. The CDR3 sequence is 15 residues long. Germline CDR1 reads SGHRS; CDR2 reads YFSETQ. V trimming: 0 bases; J trimming: 5 bases; junction bases outside the gene matches: 1. The CDR3 DNA is TGCGCCAGCAGCTTGGAGACAGGGGATAATTCACCCCTCCACTTT. Translation gives CASSLETGDNSPLHF. Full variable domain (outside the CDR3, taken from reference TRBV5-1 and TRBJ1-6): KAGVTQTPRYLIKTRGQQVTLSCSPISGHRSVSWYQQTPGQGLQFLFEYFSETQRNKGNFPGRFSGRQFSNSRSEMNVSTLELGDSALYLCASSLETGDNSPLHFGNGTRLTVT.

The chain combines TRBV7-2 with TRBJ2-1; TRBD2 aligns across 8 bases. The DNA end is more similar to TRBJ2-7, so the J call may be wrong. The CDR3 sequence is 15 residues long. Germline V gene lookup returns CDR1 SGHTA and CDR2 FQGNSA. CDR3 nucleotides: TGTGCCAGCAGCAGGACTAGCCAACCTTACTACGAGCAGTACTTC. Residues: CASSRTSQPYYEQYF.

This clonotype is labeled as medium-sized. The rearrangement joins TRBV7-2 to TRBJ2-3; 10 bases match TRBD2. There are 16 residues in the CDR3. After removal of 1 base from V and 3 bases from J, the junction contained 4 bases not matched to a gene. Germline CDR1 SGHTA, CDR2 FQGNSA. The CDR3 bases are TGTGCCAGCAGCTTAGTAGTGACTAGCGGGACAGATACGCAGTATTTT. Translation: CASSLVVTSGTDTQYF.

The chain carries TRBV12-3 or TRBV12-4 and TRBJ2-1, with TRBD2 matching over 13 bases. This CDR3 spans 12 amino acids. Losses at the gene ends were 8 bases for V and 9 bases for J; bases not matched to a gene: 1. DNA for the CDR3: TGTGCCAGCGGACTAGCGGGAGTTGAGCAGTTCTTC. Its protein is CASGLAGVEQFF.

This clonotype is medium-sized in the sample. CDR3 amino acids: CASSPGTSGYNEQFF. The DNA of the CDR3 is TGTGCCAGCAGTCCCGGGACTAGCGGATACAATGAGCAGTTCTTC. The V gene is TRBV6-1, the J gene TRBJ2-1; 11 bases align to TRBD2. The J segment lost 4 bases and the V segment lost 5 bases, leaving 4 bases of the junction unmatched. The CDR3 is 15 amino acids. Germline CDR1 is MNHNS and CDR2 is SASEGT.

J is TRBJ2-1 and V is TRBV6-5; 7 nucleotides match TRBD1. The closer fit of TRBJ2-7 to the DNA end suggests the J call may be wrong. Germline CDR1 MNHEY, CDR2 SVGAGI. The length of the CDR3 is 14 residues. The CDR3 DNA sequence: TGTGCCAGCAGTCCGGGACAGAGCTCCTACGAGCAGTACTTC. Residues: CASSPGQSSYEQYF.

In this sample, this clonotype turned up a few times. The chain couples TRBV12-3 or TRBV12-4 to TRBJ2-2; 9 positions agree with TRBD1. The CDR3 is 15 amino acids. The junction had 6 bases not matched to a gene; V was cut back by 6 bases and J by 4 bases. The CDR3 nucleotides are TGTGCCAGCAGCCCTTCGACAGGGGGCACCGGGGAGCTGTTTTTT. Translated: CASSPSTGGTGELFF.

The chain has TRBV7-2 and TRBJ2-7; a weak D match, TRBD1 (6 bases). The J call is in doubt because the DNA end fits TRBJ2-5 better. CDR3 size: 14 residues. The germline gives CDR1 SGHTA, CDR2 FQGNSA. The CDR3 DNA reads as TGTGCCAGCAGCTTAGACAGGGCTCAAGAGACCCAGTACTTC. This gives the protein CASSLDRAQETQYF.

In its sample, this clonotype ranks as medium-sized. This chain connects TRBV6-1 to TRBJ2-6, with D unclear. With 4 bases removed from V and 0 bases from J, the gap between germline ends came to 4 bases. Germline V gene sequence: CDR1 MNHNS, CDR2 SASEGT. There are 14 residues in the CDR3. DNA of the CDR3: TGTGCCAGCAGTGTTCACTCTGGGGCCAACGTCCTGACTTTC. It codes for CASSVHSGANVLTF.

The J gene is TRBJ2-1, the V gene TRBV6-6; the match to TRBD1 covers 7 bases. The CDR3 is 15 residues long. Per the germline V gene, CDR1 is MNHNY and CDR2 is SVGAGI (reference sequence). With 6 bases clipped from V and 2 bases from J, the junction kept 7 bases outside the gene matches. The CDR3 nucleotides are TGTGCCAGCAGCGTAACAGGGGAACCCTACAATGAGCAGTTCTTC. This encodes CASSVTGEPYNEQFF.

J is TRBJ2-4 and V is TRBV6-1; TRBD1 is a possible D gene (6 bases). This CDR3 contains 14 residues. From germline, CDR1 is MNHNS and CDR2 SASEGT. The V end was cut by 8 bases, the J end by 8 bases, with 19 bases between. The CDR3 reads CASGSGQQGDIQYF. The CDR3 DNA reads as TGTGCCAGCGGATCCGGACAGCAAGGGGACATTCAGTACTTC.

This clonotype turned up a few times. The rearrangement joins TRBV6-1 to TRBJ2-3; D might be TRBD2 (5 bases). The CDR3 has 11 amino acids. Germline CDR1 MNHNS, CDR2 SASEGT. V dropped 7 bases and J dropped 9 bases, with 11 bases sitting between them. The CDR3 is CASNSGGTQYF. The CDR3 nucleotides read TGTGCCAGCAACTCCGGAGGCACGCAGTATTTT.

The V gene is TRBV7-2, the J gene TRBJ2-1; D is uncertain. Germline assignment: CDR1 SGHTA and CDR2 FQGNSA. V lost 3 bases, J lost 6 bases, and 6 bases lay in between. The CDR3 consists of 12 residues. In nucleotides, the CDR3 is TGTGCCAGCAGCTTTGAGGCCAATGAGCAGTTCTTC. It codes for CASSFEANEQFF.

This clonotype has a handful of counts. The chain has TRBV5-1 and TRBJ2-5; 11 bases align to TRBD2. Germline V lookup: CDR1 SGHRS, CDR2 YFSETQ. J gave up 2 bases and V 4 bases, and 7 bases lay outside the gene matches. This CDR3 spans 16 amino acids. The CDR3 region is CASSPTSGSEQETQYF. In DNA, the CDR3 is TGCGCCAGCAGCCCTACTAGCGGGAGCGAACAAGAGACCCAGTACTTC.

The V call is TRBV6-1, the J call TRBJ2-5, with no clear D. Gene TRBJ2-7 matches the end of the DNA better, so the J call may be wrong. Germline CDR1 is MNHNS and CDR2 is SASEGT. The CDR3 is 17 amino acids. The CDR3 nucleotides read TGTGCCAGCACTAATATGAATTGGAGAAACACCCCCTACGAGCAGTACTTC. This encodes CASTNMNWRNTPYEQYF.

V usage is TRBV7-2 and J usage is TRBJ2-1, with 8 bases fitting TRBD1. The CDR3 extends over 15 amino acids. The junction had 9 bases not matched to a gene; V was cut back by 1 base and J by 10 bases. CDR1 is SGHTA, CDR2 FQGNSA, per germline. CDR3 DNA: TGTGCCAGCAGCTTAGTCTCGGGACAGGATGGCGAGCAGTTCTTC. This sequence encodes CASSLVSGQDGEQFF.

This clonotype was observed a few times. The chain uses TRBV12-3 or TRBV12-4 and TRBJ2-5; 13 bases align to TRBD2. The CDR3 runs to 16 residues. V lost 6 bases, J lost 11 bases, and 15 bases stayed unmatched. The CDR3 loop reads CASRRTSGSSYNEQYF. The CDR3 bases are TGTGCCAGCAGGAGGACTAGCGGGAGCTCCTACAATGAGCAGTACTTC.

The chain uses TRBV11-2 and TRBJ2-5, with unresolved D. The J call may be in error: the DNA end matches TRBJ2-7 better. Germline-derived CDR1 and CDR2 are SGHAT and FQNNGV. The CDR3 has 13 residues. The CDR3 sequence is CASSLSSLGEQYF. The CDR3 DNA is TGTGCCAGCAGCTTAAGCTCTCTGGGCGAGCAGTACTTC.

The chain links TRBV6-2 or TRBV6-3 to TRBJ2-7, with 14 positions matching TRBD2. Germline CDR1 MNHEY, CDR2 SVGEGT. V lost 5 bases to trimming and J lost 4 bases; unmatched junction nucleotides: 7. The CDR3 spans 16 residues. In DNA form, the CDR3 reads TGTGCCAGCAGTGTGGGACTAGCGGGGGTGAGTTACGAGCAGTACTTC. The encoded protein is CASSVGLAGVSYEQYF.

The V and J genes are TRBV6-1 and TRBJ2-2, with 7 nucleotides matching TRBD1. V gave up 0 bases and J gave up 7 bases; unmatched junction bases: 8. CDR3 length: 16 residues. Germline-derived CDR1 and CDR2 are MNHNS and SASEGT. The CDR3 loop is CASSEAVDRAYGELFF. The CDR3 DNA reads TGTGCCAGCAGTGAAGCGGTCGACAGGGCGTACGGGGAGCTGTTTTTT.

The chain has TRBV6-1 and TRBJ2-1, with 9 bases lining up with TRBD2. The DNA matches TRBJ2-7 better at its end, which makes the J call doubtful. The germline gives CDR1 MNHNS, CDR2 SASEGT. CDR3 size: 18 residues. The CDR3 DNA reads as TGTGCCAGCAGTGAAGGTCAGGTGTGGGCTAGCGGGAAGAATGAGCAGTACTTC. Its translation: CASSEGQVWASGKNEQYF.

The chain is built from TRBV6-1 and TRBJ2-1; D is unclear. Trimming took off 1 base at V and 6 bases at J, with 7 bases between the two ends. Looked up from germline, CDR1 is MNHNS and CDR2 is SASEGT. This CDR3 contains 13 residues. The CDR3 sequence is CASSEGETNEQFF. In DNA, the CDR3 is TGTGCCAGCAGTGAAGGAGAAACCAATGAGCAGTTCTTC.

The genes are TRBV6-1 and TRBJ1-4; 7 bases map to TRBD1. Germline CDR1 reads MNHNS; CDR2 reads SASEGT. The CDR3 length is 16 residues. The trim removed 1 base at V and 1 base at J, leaving 3 bases unmatched. The CDR3 bases are TGTGCCAGCAGTGAAGAACAGGGGAGAACTAATGAAAAACTGTTTTTT. Encoded protein: CASSEEQGRTNEKLFF.

The chain employs TRBV7-6 and TRBJ2-1; the D gene is possibly TRBD1 (6 bases). The V gene's germline CDR1 is SGHVS and CDR2 FNYEAQ. Trimming shortened V by 1 base and J by 9 bases, and 10 bases separated the two germline ends. The CDR3 length is 13 residues. The chain's CDR3 is CASSLVRGGEQFF. The CDR3 region has the DNA TGTGCCAGCAGCTTAGTCAGGGGCGGTGAGCAGTTCTTC.

The chain employs TRBV4-1 and TRBJ2-1; no clear D. V was cut by 0 bases and J by 9 bases, with 12 bases left in between. Germline V gives CDR1 MGHRA, CDR2 YSYEKL. The CDR3 totals 14 residues. CDR3 nucleotide sequence: TGCGCCAGCAGCCAAGAGGCCGGAAGGCCTGAGCAGTTCTTC. It specifies CASSQEAGRPEQFF.

The chain recombines TRBV7-2 with TRBJ2-1, with D perhaps matching TRBD1 or TRBD2 (6 bases each). Judging by the DNA end, TRBJ2-5 fits better; the J call may be wrong. This CDR3 comprises 16 residues. The germline V gene encodes CDR1 SGHTA and CDR2 FQGNSA. Here the CDR3 DNA reads TGTGCCAGCAGCCATCAGACAGGCAACAGCGGGGAGACCCAGTACTTC. Its protein is CASSHQTGNSGETQYF.

The chain combines TRBV6-5 with TRBJ2-3; TRBD2 is a possible D gene (6 bases). V was cut by 11 bases and J by 4 bases, with 16 bases left in between. The CDR3 covers 13 residues. Germline V gives CDR1 MNHEY, CDR2 SVGAGI. The CDR3 nucleotides are TGTGCCTCGGGCGCCGGGAGCTCAGATACGCAGTATTTT. This gives the protein CASGAGSSDTQYF.

The chain uses TRBV6-1 and TRBJ2-1; 9 bases are a match to TRBD1. The end of the DNA aligns better with TRBJ2-7, so the J call may be wrong. The CDR3 has 16 residues. The germline V gene encodes CDR1 MNHNS and CDR2 SASEGT. The CDR3 protein is CASSRRGGTGKYEQYF. For the CDR3, the DNA is TGTGCCAGCAGTCGAAGGGGGGGGACAGGGAAATACGAGCAGTACTTC.

This clonotype came up once. The J gene is TRBJ1-1, the V gene TRBV11-3; D is undetermined. From germline, CDR1 is SGHNT and CDR2 YENEEA. The CDR3 runs to 14 residues. V gave up 0 bases and J gave up 7 bases, with 12 bases separating them. CDR3 bases: TGTGCCAGCAGCTTAGAGGAAAGGACGGGTGAAGCTTTCTTT. It translates to CASSLEERTGEAFF.